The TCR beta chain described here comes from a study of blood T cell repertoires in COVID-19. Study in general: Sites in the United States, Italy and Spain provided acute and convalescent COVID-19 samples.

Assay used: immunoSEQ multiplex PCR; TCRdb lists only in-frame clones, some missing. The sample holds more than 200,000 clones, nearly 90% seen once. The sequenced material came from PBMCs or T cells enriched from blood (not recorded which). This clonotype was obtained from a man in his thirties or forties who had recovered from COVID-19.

CDR3 DNA: TGTGCCAGCAGCAAAAGTAGCGGGGAGCAGTACTTC. It specifies CASSKSSGEQYF. The chain employs TRBV7-6 and TRBJ2-7; 7 nucleotides match TRBD2. With 5 bases clipped from V and 7 bases from J, the junction kept 5 bases outside the gene matches. There are 12 residues in the CDR3. Germline V lookup: CDR1 SGHVS, CDR2 FNYEAQ. The full variable domain, rest sourced from reference TRBV7-6 and TRBJ2-7, is GAGVSQSPRYKVTKRGQDVALRCDPISGHVSLYWYRQALGQGPEFLTYFNYEAQQDKSGLPNDRFSAERPEGSISTLTIQRTEQRDSAMYRCASSKSSGEQYFGPGTRLTVT.